The source of this T cell receptor (beta chain) is a study of shared clonotypes between healthy human individuals. In the study overall: Participating donors consisted of two women and a few men aged 18 to 49.

Trimming stripped 5 bases from V and 15 bases from J, with 20 bases between. This CDR3 region has 13 residues. Germline CDR1 MDHEN, CDR2 SYDVKM. Original methodology: Filtering was not the same, since immunoSEQ gave junction-only sequences without quality scores. Profiled with immunoSEQ multiplex PCR; TCRdb holds only in-frame clones, not every one. That table supplies the V and J calls and clone size; D and trimming were determined from the DNA. The repertoire includes roughly 890,000 clones, about 91% of them detected once, and 20% to 30% sits in the top ten. Only CD45RO-negative cells positively selected for CCR7 counted as naive CD8 cells, so terminally differentiated effector memory CD45RA+ cells were excluded. Donors were healthy HIV-negative adults without recent acute infections or vaccinations.

This TCR was recovered from a young man in good health. Sequenced input: naive CD8+ T cells sorted from blood. The gene calls are TRBV28 and TRBJ2-1, with a tentative D call TRBD1 (6 bases). The chain's CDR3 is CASSPVQGSQPFF. CDR3 in DNA: TGTGCCAGCAGTCCGGTTCAGGGGAGCCAGCCGTTCTTC.